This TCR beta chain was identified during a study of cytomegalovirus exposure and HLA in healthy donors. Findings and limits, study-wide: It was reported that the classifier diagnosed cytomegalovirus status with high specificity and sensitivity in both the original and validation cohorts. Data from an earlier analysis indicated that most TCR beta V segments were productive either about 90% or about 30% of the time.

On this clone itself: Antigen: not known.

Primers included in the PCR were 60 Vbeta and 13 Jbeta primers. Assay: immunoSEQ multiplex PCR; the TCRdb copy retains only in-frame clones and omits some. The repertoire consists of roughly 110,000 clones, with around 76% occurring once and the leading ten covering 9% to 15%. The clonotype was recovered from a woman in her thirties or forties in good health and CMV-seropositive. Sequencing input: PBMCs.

CDR3 sequence: CASSGTGRGYTF. The CDR3 DNA sequence: TGTGCCAGCAGCGGGACAGGGCGCGGCTACACCTTC. The chain couples TRBV2 to TRBJ1-2; TRBD1 matches at 9 bases. The CDR3 runs to 12 residues. The germline V gene encodes CDR1 SNHLY and CDR2 FYNNEI. With V trimmed by 6 bases and J by 8 bases, 4 bases remained unmatched.